This T cell receptor beta chain was obtained from a study of tumor-infiltrating lymphocytes in primary liver carcinoma. This clonotype has just one count. Given the absence of the conserved phenylalanine or tryptophan at the CDR3 end, a read error is likely. It is unclear where the CDR3 begins or ends on the DNA, so no DNA is shown, and the CDR3 is as TCRdb lists it. A primer in the constant region served to generate TCR beta cDNA from approximately 450 ng of total RNA. Libraries for TCR beta were built through three nested multiplex PCR rounds, which together made up a slightly modified ARM-PCR procedure. The first two PCR rounds, approximately 10 cycles each, used TRBV1-TRBV30 forward primers and a C-beta reverse primer. TCRdb passed the multiplex PCR reads through MiXCR, listing each CDR3 protein once. The profile shows roughly 330,000 distinct CDR3 sequences, approximately 65% of them singletons.

With termini counted, the CDR3 has 14 amino acids. In germline, CDR1 is SGHNT, CDR2 YENEEA. Out of unsorted whole blood came the blood RNA, and germline DNA was extracted as well. The TCR comes from a man between 40 and 49 years old with primary liver carcinoma and hepatitis B virus infection. The sequenced material came from peripheral blood. The chain has TRBV11-3 and TRBJ2-3. CDR3 sequence: CASSKPESTDTEYY.